This entry features one TCR beta chain sequence. The sample is drawn from a study of blood T cell repertoires in COVID-19. About the research overall: Sites in the United States, Italy and Spain provided acute and convalescent COVID-19 samples. PBMCs, B-cell-depleted T cells, or T cells provided the cDNA or gDNA that made up the material.

CDR1 is SGHRS, CDR2 YFSETQ, per germline. The junction had 5 bases not matched to a gene; V was cut back by 3 bases and J by 9 bases. The CDR3 sequence is 15 residues long. As originally analysed: Cell counts per sample came from amplifying reference gene primers. Here immunoSEQ multiplex PCR was the method, and the copy in TCRdb shows in-frame clones only, minus some. Clone size and V and J calls were adopted from that table, with D and trimming inferred from the DNA. Of tens of thousands of clones detected, approximately 77% appear once; the ten largest clones hold under 2.5%. The chain couples TRBV5-1 to TRBJ1-6; 11 bases align to TRBD1. Specimen: peripheral blood. This receptor was obtained from a man in his sixties or seventies with COVID-19, enrolled during active disease. The CDR3 region is CASSSGDRGASPLHF. The CDR3 nucleotides are TGCGCCAGCAGCTCGGGGGACAGGGGGGCTTCACCCCTCCACTTT.